This TCR beta chain was documented in a study of OX40 agonist ivuxolimab in advanced cancers. Study as a whole: Patients enrolled in dose escalation were diagnosed with hepatocellular carcinoma, melanoma, renal cell or head and neck cancer. Overall study results and limits: At 0.1 to 3.0 mg/kg and by week 6, CD4+ and CD8+ T cells in the blood had expanded clonally. It was also the case that some nonresponders had low normalized T-cell clonal expansion.

The trim removed 3 bases at V and 6 bases at J, leaving 7 bases unmatched. Germline V lookup: CDR1 WNHNN, CDR2 SYGVQD (reference sequence). CDR3 size: 14 residues. Note on this clone: Its antigen remains unidentified.

Sequenced by immunoSEQ multiplex PCR; TCRdb stores in-frame clones only, minus some. The table includes roughly 56,000 clones, about 82% detected once. Autoimmune disease history or systemic immunosuppression excluded patients. The receptor was isolated from an adult with an advanced solid tumor such as melanoma, head and neck, liver or kidney cancer. The gene calls are TRBV10-1 and TRBJ1-2; 7 bases match TRBD1. Here the sequenced sample was CD4+ or CD8+ T cells sorted from blood, taken in a trial of the OX40 agonist ivuxolimab. The CDR3 loop reads CASSDAAGGDGYTF. In DNA, the CDR3 is TGCGCCAGCAGTGACGCGGCAGGGGGGGATGGCTACACCTTC.